This T cell receptor (beta chain) was identified during a study of shared clonotypes between healthy human individuals. Clones were sequenced by immunoSEQ multiplex PCR, and TCRdb holds only the in-frame ones, with some missing. Counted here are 1.5 million to 1.9 million clones, 95% to 99% occurring once; the ten biggest clones make up roughly 0.45%. Deletions cut 6 bases from V and 0 bases from J, with 15 bases between. The CDR3 contains 15 residues. Germline CDR1 and CDR2: SQVTM and ANQGSEA. Sequenced material: naive CD4+ T cells sorted from blood. The subset was: CD45RA+ positively selected. The chain has TRBV29-1 and TRBJ2-4, with D maybe TRBD2 (5 bases). The origin of this receptor is a young man in good health. This chain's CDR3 is CSVTRGNIAKNIQYF. The CDR3 nucleotides read TGCAGCGTGACCCGGGGAAATATAGCCAAAAACATTCAGTACTTC.